This T cell receptor beta chain originates from a study of T cell repertoires in cytomegalovirus infection. Across the study: Selected CMV epitopes included recently identified HLA-C-restricted ones as well as well-studied HLA-B-restricted ones. Notes on the study in general: What dominated the ex vivo response were HLA-C-restricted CMV-specific TCR beta clonotypes.

This clonotype was found a few times. The antigen is not known. TCRdb analysed the reads with MiXCR anew, one entry per CDR3 protein. The sample holds about 270,000 distinct CDR3 sequences; about 20% are singletons and the top ten take roughly 19%. This CDR3 is built from 15 residues. Trimming pared 6 bases from V and 2 bases from J, leaving 13 bases between. Germline CDR1 LNHDA, CDR2 SQIVND (reference sequence). The chain carries TRBV19 and TRBJ2-2; D perhaps matches TRBD2 (6 bases). This specimen was cultured PBMCs, taken from culture after CMV antigen stimulation. This TCR derives from a human donor in good health (CMV status not recorded). Some clones in this sample may be carry-over from other donors' samples. The CDR3 spells CASRSEGLNTGELFF. The CDR3 nucleotides read TGTGCCAGTAGATCGGAGGGCCTTAACACCGGGGAGCTGTTTTTT.